This entry lists 20 T cell receptor beta chains sequenced from one sample in a study of blood T cell repertoires in COVID-19. Assay used: immunoSEQ multiplex PCR; TCRdb lists only in-frame clones, some missing. The table lists about 320,000 clones, about 92% of them singletons, with 2% to 3% in the top ten. Source material: PBMCs or T cells enriched from blood (not recorded which). These receptors were taken from a man aged 60-69 years who had recovered from COVID-19.

The chain is built from TRBV9 and TRBJ1-3, with D possibly being TRBD1 (6 bases). Trimming took off 3 bases at V and 0 bases at J, with 16 bases between the two ends. The CDR3 is 17 amino acids. Germline V gene sequence: CDR1 SGDLS, CDR2 YYNGEE. CDR3 sequence reads: CASSAPGTTGSGNTIYF. The DNA for the CDR3 is TGTGCCAGCAGCGCGCCAGGGACAACTGGCTCTGGAAACACCATATATTTT.

V usage is TRBV9 and J usage is TRBJ2-2, with D hard to call. Germline values: CDR1 SGDLS, CDR2 YYNGEE. There are 11 residues in the CDR3. Trimming stripped 4 bases from V and 7 bases from J, with 5 bases between. The CDR3 bases are TGTGCCAGCAGCTATAGCGGGGAGCTGTTTTTT. Protein sequence: CASSYSGELFF.

The chain carries TRBV30 and TRBJ1-5, with TRBD1 matching 7 bases. Per germline, CDR1 GTSNPN and CDR2 SVGIG (reference sequence). CDR3 size: 14 residues. The trim removed 4 bases at V and 3 bases at J, leaving 6 bases unmatched. CDR3 amino acids: CAWNSGGINQPQHF. In nucleotides, the CDR3 is TGTGCCTGGAACTCAGGGGGGATCAATCAGCCCCAGCATTTT.

A single count supports this clone. V usage is TRBV2 and J usage is TRBJ2-3, with 9 bases matching TRBD2. This CDR3 has 14 residues. Trimming took 6 bases from V and 4 from J; bases not matched to a gene: 5. Germline V gene sequence: CDR1 SNHLY, CDR2 FYNNEI. CDR3 bases: TGTGCCAGCAGGCGGGGGGGCGGGGCAGATACGCAGTATTTT. Protein: CASRRGGGADTQYF.

In DNA, the CDR3 is TGTGCCAGCAGCACAAGCGGTAACTCCTACGAGCAGTACTTC. The encoded protein is CASSTSGNSYEQYF. The chain joins TRBV7-2 to TRBJ2-7; TRBD2 might be the D (5 bases). Per the germline V gene, CDR1 is SGHTA and CDR2 is FQGNSA. V lost 5 bases and J lost 0, with 11 bases in between. The CDR3 is made up of 14 amino acids.

The V and J genes are TRBV4-1 and TRBJ2-2, with D tentatively TRBD2 (5 bases). V was trimmed by 4 bases and J by 4 bases, leaving 16 bases between them. Germline V CDR1 and CDR2: MGHRA, YSYEKL. CDR3 length: 16 residues. The CDR3 sequence is CASSPRGGLFTGELFF. For the CDR3, the DNA is TGCGCCAGCAGCCCTCGAGGAGGCCTATTCACCGGGGAGCTGTTTTTT.

V is TRBV18 and J is TRBJ1-4, with 7 bases aligning to TRBD1. The trim removed 5 bases at V and 5 bases at J, leaving 5 bases unmatched. CDR1 is KGHSH and CDR2 is LQKENI in the germline V gene. The CDR3 has 14 amino acids. For the CDR3, the DNA is TGTGCCAGCTCAAAGGGACAGAAGAATGAAAAACTGTTTTTT. It encodes CASSKGQKNEKLFF. Full variable domain (rest looked up from reference TRBV18 and TRBJ1-4): NAGVMQNPRHLVRRRGQEARLRCSPMKGHSHVYWYRQLPEEGLKFMVYLQKENIIDESGMPKERFSAEFPKEGPSILRIQQVVRGDSAAYFCASSKGQKNEKLFFGSGTQLSVL.

This rearrangement joins TRBV29-1 to TRBJ1-2, with D possibly being TRBD1 (6 bases). Germline values: CDR1 SQVTM, CDR2 ANQGSEA. The CDR3 is made up of 14 amino acids. The V end lost 4 bases, the J end lost 4 bases, and 16 bases lay between the germline ends. The CDR3 DNA reads as TGCAGCGTTGTAGCAGGGGTAGAGGCCTATGGCTACACCTTC. This translates into CSVVAGVEAYGYTF.

The chain has TRBV5-4 and TRBJ2-7, with TRBD1 matching 9 bases. Germline trimming cut 4 bases from V and 3 bases from J; bases unmatched to any gene: 5. Germline-derived CDR1 and CDR2 are SGHNT and YYREEE (reference sequence). The CDR3 spans 14 residues. The CDR3 DNA is TGTGCCAGCAGCGGGGGACAGGGATTCTACGAGCAGTACTTC. Protein: CASSGGQGFYEQYF.

The chain employs TRBV7-9 and TRBJ2-1; D may be TRBD2 (5 bases). The CDR3 spans 15 residues. Trimming cost V 3 bases and J 5 bases, with 14 bases left between them. Germline-derived CDR1 and CDR2 are SEHNR and FQNEAQ (reference sequence). CDR3: CASSFVTGFDNEQFF. CDR3 nucleotide sequence: TGTGCCAGCAGCTTCGTTACGGGGTTCGACAATGAGCAGTTCTTC.

The gene calls are TRBV27 and TRBJ1-2; D might be TRBD1 (6 bases). Germline-derived CDR1 and CDR2 are MNHEY and SMNVEV (reference sequence). V lost 4 bases to trimming and J lost 8 bases, with 20 bases between them. The CDR3 totals 15 residues. The CDR3 sequence: CASSWDRRGASGYTF. The CDR3 DNA follows: TGTGCCAGCAGTTGGGACCGGCGGGGGGCCAGCGGCTACACCTTC.

The rearrangement joins TRBV2 to TRBJ2-7, with no clear D. The CDR3 is made up of 14 amino acids. Per germline, CDR1 SNHLY and CDR2 FYNNEI. V gave up 2 bases and J gave up 0 bases, with 8 bases separating them. CDR3 sequence: CASSEMHGSYEQYF. As DNA, the CDR3 is TGTGCCAGCAGTGAAATGCACGGCTCCTACGAGCAGTACTTC.

V gene TRBV11-3 combines with J gene TRBJ2-7, with 7 positions matching TRBD2. This CDR3 region has 14 residues. V trimming: 1 base; J trimming: 7 bases; junction bases outside the gene matches: 7. In germline, CDR1 is SGHNT, CDR2 YENEEA. The CDR3 nucleotides are TGTGCCAGCAGCTTAGGGACTAGTTGGGAAGAGCAGTACTTC. Translating it yields CASSLGTSWEEQYF.

This chain links TRBV9 with TRBJ2-1, with 16 nucleotides matching TRBD2. V lost 0 bases and J lost 9; bases outside the gene matches: 3. This CDR3 spans 16 amino acids. Germline CDR1 SGDLS, CDR2 YYNGEE. The CDR3 loop reads CASSVVGTSGRVEQFF. The CDR3 DNA sequence: TGTGCCAGCAGCGTAGTGGGGACTAGCGGGAGGGTTGAGCAGTTCTTC.

The chain has TRBV11-2 and TRBJ2-2; D is undetermined. There are 16 residues in the CDR3. Germline assignment: CDR1 SGHAT and CDR2 FQNNGV. The V gene lost 2 bases and the J gene lost 3 bases, with 13 bases spanning the gap. CDR3 sequence reads: CASSLYGLTYTGELFF. As DNA, the CDR3 is TGTGCCAGCAGCTTATATGGGCTCACTTACACCGGGGAGCTGTTTTTT.

The chain couples TRBV6-5 to TRBJ1-2, with TRBD1 matching over 8 bases. After removal of 7 bases from V and 4 bases from J, the junction contained 5 bases not matched to a gene. Germline V CDR1 and CDR2: MNHEY, SVGAGI. The CDR3 covers 13 residues. The CDR3 DNA sequence: TGTGCCAGCACCCAGGGACAGGTCTATGGCTACACCTTC. This gives the protein CASTQGQVYGYTF.

The chain employs TRBV2 and TRBJ2-7; 9 bases are shared with TRBD1. The CDR3 loop spans 14 amino acids. Germline V CDR1 and CDR2: SNHLY, FYNNEI. V gave up 6 bases and J gave up 5 bases; unmatched junction bases: 8. DNA for the CDR3: TGTGCCAGCAGCCCGGGACAGGGATGGAACGAGCAGTACTTC. It encodes CASSPGQGWNEQYF. Together with reference TRBV2 and TRBJ2-7, the CDR3 gives the full variable domain: EPEVTQTPSHQVTQMGQEVILRCVPISNHLYFYWYRQILGQKVEFLVSFYNNEISEKSEIFDDQFSVERPDGSNFTLKIRSTKLEDSAMYFCASSPGQGWNEQYFGPGTRLTVT.

The chain is built from TRBV3-1 (or the pseudogene TRBV3-2) and TRBJ2-2; possibly TRBD1 for D (6 bases). Germline V gene lookup returns CDR1 LGHDT and CDR2 YNNKEL (reference sequence). CDR3 length: 13 residues. V shed 2 bases and J shed 5 bases, with 6 bases lying between them. CDR3 sequence reads: CASSQTGTGELFF. CDR3 bases: TGTGCCAGCAGCCAAACAGGGACCGGGGAGCTGTTTTTT.

The chain carries TRBV10-2 and TRBJ2-7, with 10 nucleotides matching TRBD2. Trimming at V came to 6 bases and at J to 4 bases, leaving 6 bases not matched to a gene. The CDR3 has 14 amino acids. The V gene's germline CDR1 is WSHSY and CDR2 SAAADI. Here the CDR3 reads CASSETSGYYEQYF. The CDR3 bases are TGCGCCAGCAGCGAGACTAGCGGGTATTACGAGCAGTACTTC.

The chain joins TRBV7-9 to TRBJ2-4; 7 bases fit TRBD1. The CDR3 has 15 amino acids. Per the germline V gene, CDR1 is SEHNR and CDR2 is FQNEAQ (reference sequence). V gave up 3 bases and J gave up 0 bases; unmatched junction bases: 2. The CDR3 DNA is TGTGCCAGCAGCTTGACAGGGAGAGCCAAAAACATTCAGTACTTC. Translating gives CASSLTGRAKNIQYF.